This T cell receptor (beta chain) was recovered during a study of vaccination effects on CD4 cells after COVID-19. This table comes from immunoSEQ multiplex PCR, and its TCRdb copy is limited to in-frame clones, with some not included. The table has some 68,000 clones, around 72% seen once; the top ten hold about 4%. The ViraFEST assay expanded antigen-specific CD4+ T cells with viral peptide pools before sequencing. CD4+ T cell isolation took place after about nine days of culture. Recipients of the vaccine had no prior SARS-CoV-2 infection and negative nucleocapsid antibodies. Study outcomes and limitations: Clonal contraction was marked in infection- and vaccine-induced clones late after vaccination. Common cold coronavirus cross-reactivity was shown by only 1 of 255 vaccine-induced clones in healthy vaccinees.

Details on this clone: As yet, its antigen is unknown.

CDR3 length: 14 amino acids. Germline V gene sequence: CDR1 MNHNY, CDR2 SVGAGI (reference sequence). V lost 7 bases to trimming and J lost 8 bases; unmatched junction nucleotides: 10. The chain has TRBV6-6 and TRBJ1-4, with TRBD1 matching over 7 bases. The sample here was CD4+ T cells from PBMCs cultured with HCoV-OC43 spike peptides, taken before COVID-19 vaccination. The sample's subset: HCoV-OC43 spike overlapping peptide pool stimulation. This TCR was recovered from a human donor who received a COVID-19 vaccine. The CDR3 is CASTPTGLEEKLFF. The CDR3 DNA is TGTGCCAGCACCCCGACAGGGTTAGAAGAAAAACTGTTTTTT.